A single count supports the clone carrying this T cell receptor beta chain. Its antigen is unidentified. The data belong to a study of T cell responses to AZD1222 COVID-19 vaccine. Study outcomes and limitations: Just 5 to 7 people given AZD1222 tested seropositive at baseline. Donors in the cohort were predominantly white British and more often female, and clonal diversity was possibly underestimated. With two AZD1222 doses given, Spike-specific TCR breadth and depth both rose.

The CDR3 contains 16 residues. Trimming took 1 base from V and 2 from J; bases not matched to a gene: 0. Germline V CDR1 and CDR2: SGHNT, YYREEE (reference sequence). Clones were sequenced by immunoSEQ multiplex PCR, and TCRdb holds only the in-frame ones, with some missing. Among approximately 130,000 clones listed, 90% were seen once. The TCR originated in an adult in good health. J is TRBJ2-6 and V is TRBV5-4; 10 bases map to TRBD2. The material was peripheral blood, obtained on day 0 of AZD1222 vaccination. DNA for the CDR3: TGTGCCAGCAGCTTGACTAGCGGGACTGGGGCCAACGTCCTGACTTTC. Its protein product is CASSLTSGTGANVLTF.